Presented here are 30 T cell receptor beta chains from one specimen sequenced in a study of Graves' ophthalmopathy and Graves' hyperthyroidism (dated by TCRdb to the late 2010s). Reads for this sample came from an Illumina HiSeq 2000. For repertoire sequencing, TCR beta CDR3 regions were amplified from RNA transcripts. HTBI primers and the Qiagen OneStep RT-PCR kit were used in a first-round RT-PCR, which was followed by a second-round multiplex PCR, size selection and purification. Clones were called with MiXCR by TCRdb after fastp trimmed the public reads at Q25, and only in-frame beta chains were retained. Entries that share a CDR3 protein sequence are merged under the most common genes and DNA. The sample table holds about 500,000 distinct CDR3 sequences, of which approximately 15% were seen once. 9.8% of the sample is taken by the ten largest. The specimen was blood. The receptor set was obtained from a woman under 40 with Graves' ophthalmopathy. Donor details come from another sample of the same person, matched by shared clones.

The chain recombines TRBV5-1 with TRBJ2-7; 9 nucleotides agree with TRBD2. Trimming took 6 bases from V and 7 from J; bases not matched to a gene: 11. The CDR3 length is 14 residues. Germline CDR1 is SGHRS and CDR2 is YFSETQ. As DNA, the CDR3 is TGCGCCAGCAACGAGGGCGGGAGGGCCGGAGAGCAGTACTTC. Translated: CASNEGGRAGEQYF.

This clonotype occurred many times. This chain links TRBV11-1 with TRBJ1-1, with a weak D call TRBD1 (5 bases). Germline lookup yields CDR1 SGHAT and CDR2 FQDESV (reference sequence). Deletions cut 4 bases from V and 2 bases from J, with 20 bases between. The CDR3 sequence is 17 residues long. The CDR3 DNA reads TGTGCCAGCAGCTCCGGGACGCCTTTTCGCCCAAACACTGAAGCTTTCTTT. Its protein is CASSSGTPFRPNTEAFF.

V is TRBV18 and J is TRBJ1-5; tentative D call: TRBD1 (6 bases). This CDR3 region has 15 residues. CDR1 is KGHSH, CDR2 LQKENI, per germline. Trimming left V 3 bases short and J 3 bases short, with 12 bases between. The CDR3 nucleotides are TGTGCCAGCTCACCGTCAGGGGCGGACAATCAGCCCCAGCATTTT. Its translation is CASSPSGADNQPQHF.

The sample holds many counts of this clonotype. The chain uses TRBV18 and TRBJ2-7, with D hard to call. Per the germline V gene, CDR1 is KGHSH and CDR2 is LQKENI. The CDR3 loop spans 11 amino acids. The V end lost 6 bases, the J end lost 6 bases, and 9 bases lay between the germline ends. The CDR3 reads CASSHKSEQYF. CDR3 coding DNA: TGTGCCAGCTCCCACAAGTCCGAGCAGTACTTC.

The table lists this clonotype with many counts. The rearrangement joins TRBV28 to TRBJ1-2; 8 bases are shared with TRBD1. CDR3 length: 18 amino acids. The ends lost 5 bases at V and 0 bases at J; junction bases unmatched: 14. Germline V gene sequence: CDR1 MDHEN, CDR2 SYDVKM. The DNA of the CDR3 is TGTGCCAGCAGTCCTATCCCGGACAGGGCATTTCCTAACTATGGCTACACCTTC. It specifies CASSPIPDRAFPNYGYTF.

This chain links TRBV7-8 with TRBJ2-7, with D perhaps matching TRBD1 or TRBD2 (7 bases each). Germline loops: CDR1 SGHVS, CDR2 FQNEAQ. The CDR3 contains 14 residues. V was clipped by 5 bases and J by 4 bases, with 15 bases between them. In DNA, the CDR3 is TGTGCCAGCAGCGGGGGGAGGGGGCTATACGAGCAGTACTTC. It codes for CASSGGRGLYEQYF.

DNA for the CDR3: TGCGCCAGCAGCCAATCGGGACGGCGGAACACCGGGGAGCTGTTTTTT. It encodes CASSQSGRRNTGELFF. The chain has TRBV4-1 and TRBJ2-2; D possibly uses TRBD1 or TRBD2 (5 bases each). The CDR3 spans 16 residues. The germline V gene encodes CDR1 MGHRA and CDR2 YSYEKL. Between the trimmed V and J ends, which lost 2 bases and 1 base, there was a span of 11 bases.

This chain links TRBV11-2 with TRBJ2-7; 10 bases match TRBD2. The germline gives CDR1 SGHAT, CDR2 FQNNGV. The CDR3 length is 15 residues. V lost 4 bases, J lost 6 bases, and 9 bases stayed unmatched. The CDR3 DNA is TGTGCCAGCAGCTCAGGACTAGCGGAGCTCAGCGAGCAGTACTTC. Translation gives CASSSGLAELSEQYF.

In its sample, this clonotype was seen many times. The chain has TRBV19 and TRBJ2-7; D not certain. This CDR3 is built from 16 residues. Trimming stripped 3 bases from V and 1 base from J, with 16 bases between. Looked up from germline, CDR1 is LNHDA and CDR2 is SQIVND (reference sequence). CDR3 protein: CASSINGAGISYEQYF. CDR3 coding DNA: TGTGCCAGTAGTATCAACGGTGCAGGCATTTCCTACGAGCAGTACTTC.

The chain has TRBV11-2 and TRBJ2-7; D unclear. CDR3 length: 15 amino acids. In germline, CDR1 is SGHAT, CDR2 FQNNGV. Trimming removed 5 bases from V and 0 bases from J, with 14 bases in between. In nucleotides, the CDR3 is TGTGCCAGCAGCCCCCTGACGTTGCGCTCCTACGAGCAGTACTTC. Translation: CASSPLTLRSYEQYF.

In this sample, this clonotype turned up many times. The junction does not match germline at one end; this may be a read error. CDR3 region: CAAASGPRNIKYF. As DNA, the CDR3 is TGTGCCGCGGCTTCGGGGCCAAGAAACATTAAGTACTTC. The genes are TRBV6-2 or TRBV6-3 and TRBJ2-4; D may correspond to TRBD1 or TRBD2 (5 bases each). CDR1 and CDR2 (germline): MNHEY, SVGEGT. The length of the CDR3 is 13 residues.

This chain joins TRBV19 and TRBJ2-1; maybe TRBD2 (5 bases). Trimming took 3 bases from V and 7 from J, leaving 10 bases between them. Germline-derived CDR1 and CDR2 are LNHDA and SQIVND (reference sequence). The CDR3 runs to 13 residues. CDR3 nucleotide sequence: TGTGCCAGTAGTATCGGGGATTCTAATGAGCAGTTCTTC. This codes for CASSIGDSNEQFF.

This clonotype was seen many times. CDR3 residues: CSASGRPSYEQYF. CDR3 nucleotides: TGCAGTGCTAGCGGGCGCCCCTCCTACGAGCAGTACTTC. The chain joins TRBV20-1 to TRBJ2-7; D unclear. The ends were cut back, 3 bases at V and 0 bases at J, with 9 bases in the middle. This CDR3 is 13 amino acids long. Germline CDR1 and CDR2: DFQATT and SNEGSKA (reference sequence).

This clonotype was picked up many times. The chain employs TRBV12-3 or TRBV12-4 and TRBJ1-5; D possibly corresponds to TRBD1 (5 bases). V gave up 2 bases and J gave up 2 bases, with 7 bases separating them. CDR3 length equals 14 residues. The CDR3 region has the DNA TGTGCCAGCAGTTTACTGACAGGCAATCAGCCCCAGCATTTT. This translates into CASSLLTGNQPQHF.

This clonotype came up once. This sequence joins TRBV20-1 and TRBJ2-7, with a weak D call TRBD2 (7 bases). V lost 3 bases to trimming and J lost 1 base, with 16 bases between them. CDR1 and CDR2 from the germline V gene are DFQATT and SNEGSKA (reference sequence). CDR3 length: 15 residues. The CDR3 is CSASGRGADSYEQYF. Written as DNA, the CDR3 is TGCAGTGCTAGTGGGAGGGGGGCCGATTCCTACGAGCAGTACTTC.

There are many counts of this clonotype. This chain connects TRBV27 to TRBJ1-2; maybe TRBD1 (6 bases). The V and J ends lost 2 bases and 4 bases respectively, with 11 bases between them. Looked up from germline, CDR1 is MNHEY and CDR2 is SMNVEV (reference sequence). The CDR3 covers 14 residues. The CDR3 here is CASSLGGAVYGYTF. CDR3 nucleotides: TGTGCCAGCAGTTTAGGGGGGGCGGTCTATGGCTACACCTTC.

CDR3 in DNA: TGTGCCTCCCCAGGGCAGAGCATTCAGTACTTC. This sequence encodes CASPGQSIQYF. The rearrangement uses TRBV2 and TRBJ2-4; D perhaps matches TRBD1 (5 bases). Trimming stripped 11 bases from V and 9 bases from J, with 14 bases between. Per germline, CDR1 SNHLY and CDR2 FYNNEI. This CDR3 spans 11 amino acids.

The sample holds many counts of this clonotype. The chain combines TRBV6-1 with TRBJ1-2, with 7 bases lining up with TRBD1. The CDR3 loop spans 16 amino acids. V lost 2 bases and J lost 4; bases outside the gene matches: 10. Germline V gene sequence: CDR1 MNHNS, CDR2 SASEGT. Here the CDR3 reads CASSEWDRARSYGYTF. The CDR3, as DNA: TGTGCCAGCAGTGAATGGGACAGAGCCCGTAGCTATGGCTACACCTTC.

This clonotype was picked up many times. V usage is TRBV12-3 or TRBV12-4 and J usage is TRBJ2-7; 7 bases agree with TRBD1. CDR3 length: 14 amino acids. V lost 3 bases and J lost 5; bases outside the gene matches: 7. CDR3 sequence: CASSLGEGADEQYF. For the CDR3, the DNA is TGTGCCAGCAGTTTGGGCGAGGGGGCGGACGAGCAGTACTTC.

This clonotype has at least ten counts. The CDR3 coding sequence is TGCAGTGCTAGAGGACAGGGCGAAGCTTTCTTT. Translated: CSARGQGEAFF. The chain recombines TRBV20-1 with TRBJ1-1; the match to TRBD1 covers 7 bases. Germline-derived CDR1 and CDR2 are DFQATT and SNEGSKA (reference sequence). This CDR3 has 11 residues. Trimming took 1 base from V and 8 from J; bases not matched to a gene: 1.

This clonotype was counted many times. V is TRBV11-2 and J is TRBJ2-5; 9 nucleotides align to TRBD2. This CDR3 is 16 amino acids long. With V trimmed by 0 bases and J by 2 bases, 4 bases remained unmatched. CDR1 and CDR2 from the germline V gene are SGHAT and FQNNGV. The DNA for the CDR3 is TGTGCCAGCAGCTTAGAACCTAGCGGGAAACAAGAGACCCAGTACTTC. This gives the protein CASSLEPSGKQETQYF. The entire variable domain, with the rest obtained from reference TRBV11-2 and TRBJ2-5, is as follows: EAGVAQSPRYKIIEKRQSVAFWCNPISGHATLYWYQQILGQGPKLLIQFQNNGVVDDSQLPKDRFSAERLKGVDSTLKIQPAKLEDSAVYLCASSLEPSGKQETQYFGPGTRLLVL.

This clonotype was counted between two and nine times. The rearrangement joins TRBV3-1 to TRBJ1-1; D gene uncertain. The CDR3 consists of 14 residues. V was clipped by 3 bases and J by 4 bases, with 12 bases between them. Germline lookup yields CDR1 LGHDT and CDR2 YNNKEL (reference sequence). The CDR3 DNA is TGTGCCAGCAGCCATCAGGCCTGGGTCACTGAAGCTTTCTTT. Translated, it gives CASSHQAWVTEAFF.

This clonotype was observed many times. The CDR3 spells CASGTAYEQYF. CDR3 DNA: TGTGCCAGCGGGACAGCCTACGAGCAGTACTTC. The rearrangement links TRBV24-1 to TRBJ2-7, with D perhaps matching TRBD1 (7 bases). Germline V gene lookup returns CDR1 KGHDR and CDR2 SFDVKD. Trimming removed 11 bases from V and 2 bases from J, with 9 bases in between. The CDR3 contains 11 residues.

This clonotype has more than one count but fewer than ten. The chain uses TRBV10-3 and TRBJ2-7; unclear D gene. The germline V and J ends were trimmed by 9 bases and 2 bases, with 14 bases remaining between them. The CDR3 runs to 13 residues. The germline CDR1 and CDR2 sequences are ENHRY and SYGVKD. CDR3 DNA sequence: TGTGCCATTCTAACCGACCAAACCTACGAGCAGTACTTC. It encodes CAILTDQTYEQYF.

This clonotype has ten or more counts. This chain links TRBV28 with TRBJ1-3; weak D call: TRBD1 (6 bases). CDR1 and CDR2 (germline): MDHEN, SYDVKM. V dropped 3 bases and J dropped 4 bases, with 13 bases sitting between them. The CDR3 spans 15 residues. CDR3 sequence: CASSLDSPLGNTIYF. The CDR3 region has the DNA TGTGCCAGCAGTTTGGACAGCCCTTTGGGAAACACCATATATTTT.

This chain connects TRBV28 to TRBJ2-7, with D perhaps given as TRBD1 or TRBD2 (6 bases each). V lost 9 bases, J lost 3 bases, and 21 bases lay in between. The germline gives CDR1 MDHEN, CDR2 SYDVKM. CDR3 size: 15 residues. This CDR3 reads CASSFVWGANYEQYF. The CDR3 nucleotides read TGTGCCAGTTCATTCGTTTGGGGGGCGAACTACGAGCAGTACTTC.

This clonotype was seen at least ten times. The V gene is TRBV7-2, the J gene TRBJ2-7, with D perhaps matching TRBD2 (6 bases). V lost 1 base, J lost 6 bases, and 13 bases lay in between. CDR3 size: 14 residues. The germline V gene has CDR1 SGHTA and CDR2 FQGNSA. CDR3 DNA sequence: TGTGCCAGCAGCTTAGATAGCGGAGTGATCGAGCAGTACTTC. Its translation: CASSLDSGVIEQYF. Combining the CDR3 with reference TRBV7-2 and TRBJ2-7 gives the whole variable domain GAGVSQSPSNKVTEKGKDVELRCDPISGHTALYWYRQSLGQGLEFLIYFQGNSAPDKSGLPSDRFSAERTGGSVSTLTIQRTQQEDSAVYLCASSLDSGVIEQYFGPGTRLTVT.

This clonotype was picked up many times. The chain is built from TRBV19 and TRBJ1-5, with a possible D match to TRBD1 (5 bases). The V gene's germline CDR1 is LNHDA and CDR2 SQIVND (reference sequence). This CDR3 region has 13 residues. Trimming shortened V by 7 bases and J by 3 bases, and 10 bases separated the two germline ends. CDR3 residues: CASTQGNNQPQHF. The CDR3 DNA is TGTGCCAGTACCCAGGGTAACAATCAGCCCCAGCATTTT.

Only a few counts were recorded for this clonotype. J is TRBJ2-7 and V is TRBV6-5; possible D gene TRBD2, 7 bases. Trimming took off 6 bases at V and 2 bases at J, with 20 bases between the two ends. This CDR3 has 16 amino acids. From germline, CDR1 is MNHEY and CDR2 SVGAGI. CDR3 in DNA: TGTGCCAGCAGCCCGGAGGGGGGGGGGCCCGCCTACGAGCAGTACTTC. Residues: CASSPEGGGPAYEQYF.

The table lists this clonotype with many counts. This chain uses TRBV4-1 with TRBJ2-7; D unclear. V shed 5 bases and J shed 0 bases, with 14 bases lying between them. There are 15 residues in the CDR3. Germline loops: CDR1 MGHRA, CDR2 YSYEKL. The CDR3 reads CASSDTRKGSYEQYF. The CDR3 coding sequence is TGCGCCAGCAGCGACACCAGGAAGGGCTCCTACGAGCAGTACTTC.